The clone carrying this TCR beta chain was seen repeatedly, ten times or more. This record belongs to a study of T cells in Graves' hyperthyroidism and ophthalmopathy. TCR beta CDR3 regions were amplified from RNA transcripts. With the HTBI primer set, the TCR CDR3 went through a first round of RT-PCR. One entry per CDR3 protein, called by TCRdb with MiXCR from the multiplex PCR reads. Of about 290,000 distinct CDR3 sequences in the sample, roughly 18% are singletons; the top ten hold roughly 39%. CDR1 and CDR2 (germline): MNHNS, SASEGT. CDR3 length: 15 amino acids. V shed 6 bases and J 4 bases; nucleotides not matched to a gene: 12. Duration under 3 months, a NOSPECS grade of at least 4, and a Clinical Activity Score of at least 3 characterized the ophthalmopathy patients. Out of 8.5 to 10 ml of fresh peripheral blood came the PBMCs.

The source is a man aged 45 to 65 with Graves' ophthalmopathy. Sequencing input: blood. The chain has TRBV6-1 and TRBJ2-7; TRBD1 matches 7 bases. The CDR3: CASSRSGTVIYEQYF. The CDR3, as DNA: TGTGCCAGCAGCCGCTCCGGGACAGTGATTTACGAGCAGTACTTC.